The rows below give T cell receptor beta chains drawn from one sample of a study of spatial heterogeneity in lung cancer. One entry per CDR3 protein, called by TCRdb with MiXCR from the 5' RACE reads. The table shows about 38,000 distinct CDR3 sequences, with roughly 4.9% occurring only once. The specimen comprised PBMCs, sampled at surgery. These receptors were collected from a female donor with early-stage non-small cell lung cancer. CDR3s leave out the opening cysteine and the closing phenylalanine or tryptophan. The D gene is left open where the match is weak. Size tells how often a clone was seen (once, few, many) or the class of an expanded clone, and some rows leave it out.

CDR3 protein | clone size | D gene | J gene | V gene
ASSLALLQGQGRTGELF | many | TRBD1 | TRBJ2-2 | TRBV11-2
ASQGQGVRETQY | . | TRBD1 | TRBJ2-5 | TRBV9
ASKSLRGQGTEAF | many | TRBD1 | TRBJ1-1 | TRBV6-5
ASSFSDNEQY | few | . | TRBJ2-7 | TRBV12-3/TRBV12-4
ASKLRAIANYGYT | . | . | TRBJ1-2 | TRBV5-5
ASSQLGNRGLPAF | medium-sized | TRBD1 | TRBJ1-1 | TRBV4-2
ASSQAVQLYGYT | . | . | TRBJ1-2 | TRBV14
ASSYRGAGNQPQH | . | . | TRBJ1-5 | TRBV6-2/TRBV6-3
ASSFGQRTGELF | many | . | TRBJ2-2 | TRBV5-1
ASSGSPHTDTQY | many | . | TRBJ2-3 | TRBV9
ASSLTDSSYEQY | many | . | TRBJ2-7 | TRBV7-2
ASSRTGGVETQY | few | TRBD1 | TRBJ2-5 | TRBV9
ASRERGAGTGELF | . | TRBD2 | TRBJ2-2 | TRBV12-3/TRBV12-4
ASSPGTSGGPGELF | few | TRBD2 | TRBJ2-2 | TRBV12-3/TRBV12-4
ASSFFSDVNRDTGNTIY | . | . | TRBJ1-3 | TRBV5-6
ASTLSRGGEQF | few | . | TRBJ2-1 | TRBV7-7
ASSRSGVLYEQY | . | TRBD2 | TRBJ2-7 | TRBV7-6
SAREGAGNSPLH | many | . | TRBJ1-6 | TRBV20-1
ASSEDLNQPQH | . | . | TRBJ1-5 | TRBV2
AISDGPRSGNTIY | many | . | TRBJ1-3 | TRBV10-3
ASSPERVGYNSPLH | . | . | TRBJ1-6 | TRBV18
ASSPTGGVEKLF | few | . | TRBJ1-4 | TRBV2
ASSLLGQGIADTQY | many | TRBD1 | TRBJ2-3 | TRBV5-1
ASSGGLGPLDQPQH | . | . | TRBJ1-5 | TRBV9
ASSPRGRGYEQY | many | . | TRBJ2-7 | TRBV18
ATSRGGLTEAF | many | . | TRBJ1-1 | TRBV15
AISESKGGSQY | . | . | TRBJ2-3 | TRBV10-3
ATSRSLAEQF | few | . | TRBJ2-1 | TRBV15
ASSLQGGGYT | . | . | TRBJ1-2 | TRBV7-2
AWQGQPNTEAF | once | TRBD1 | TRBJ1-1 | TRBV30
ASSAQSEQY | . | . | TRBJ2-7 | TRBV7-2
SALLAGVTDTQY | many | TRBD2 | TRBJ2-3 | TRBV20-1
ASKEFRGKNNEQF | . | . | TRBJ2-1 | TRBV27
ASSLAEKANTEAF | many | . | TRBJ1-1 | TRBV7-9
ASSTYLLGRGQPQH | many | . | TRBJ1-5 | TRBV28
ATSESRPPGTQY | many | . | TRBJ2-5 | TRBV24-1
ASRVFLTGVNEKLF | . | . | TRBJ1-4 | TRBV19
ASSLDGSTDTQY | many | . | TRBJ2-3 | TRBV7-2
ASSLGARDEQY | many | . | TRBJ2-7 | TRBV28
ASSQSGESEQY | few | . | TRBJ2-7 | TRBV18
SPLGPNNEHY | . | . | TRBJ2-7 | TRBV20-1
ASSPDSEETQY | . | . | TRBJ2-5 | TRBV7-8
SARDAGRSTEAF | many | . | TRBJ1-1 | TRBV20-1
ATSDRDRYYGYT | many | . | TRBJ1-2 | TRBV24-1
ASSIPEGDTEAF | many | . | TRBJ1-1 | TRBV6-6
ASSPGLGYGYT | many | . | TRBJ1-2 | TRBV27
ASSEVAGSYNEQF | few | TRBD2 | TRBJ2-1 | TRBV6-4
ASSLVLGTDTISYEQY | . | . | TRBJ2-7 | TRBV28
SARGTSGSTDTQY | many | TRBD2 | TRBJ2-3 | TRBV29-1
AIKGSGGFSYEQY | many | TRBD2 | TRBJ2-7 | TRBV10-3
ASNQDQETQY | . | . | TRBJ2-5 | TRBV3-1
AWRRSEAF | . | . | TRBJ1-1 | TRBV30
ASSHSGEGYT | many | . | TRBJ1-2 | TRBV4-1
ASSYLDNTEAF | few | . | TRBJ1-1 | TRBV6-6
ASSQEDSGGTDTQY | many | TRBD2 | TRBJ2-3 | TRBV3-1
ATSDANGGGETQY | . | . | TRBJ2-5 | TRBV24-1
ASSLFPGSRRAKNIQY | many | . | TRBJ2-4 | TRBV7-9
ASSLVGYKELF | . | . | TRBJ1-4 | TRBV7-8
ASTGSGANVLT | many | . | TRBJ2-6 | TRBV2
ASSPAGGASVTQY | few | TRBD2 | TRBJ2-3 | TRBV7-8